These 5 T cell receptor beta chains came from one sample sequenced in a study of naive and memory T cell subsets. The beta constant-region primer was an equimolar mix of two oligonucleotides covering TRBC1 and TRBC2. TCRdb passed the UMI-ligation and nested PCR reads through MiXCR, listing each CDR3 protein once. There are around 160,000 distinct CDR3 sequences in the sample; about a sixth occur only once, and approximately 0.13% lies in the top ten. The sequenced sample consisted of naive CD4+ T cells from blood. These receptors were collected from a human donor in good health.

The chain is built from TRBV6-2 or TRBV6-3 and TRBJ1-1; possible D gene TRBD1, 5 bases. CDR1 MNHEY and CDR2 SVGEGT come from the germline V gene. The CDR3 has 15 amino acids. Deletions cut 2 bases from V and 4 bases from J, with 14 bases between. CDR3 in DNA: TGTGCCAGCAGTTACCCCCAGGGCCGGGGCACTGAAGCTTTCTTT. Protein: CASSYPQGRGTEAFF.

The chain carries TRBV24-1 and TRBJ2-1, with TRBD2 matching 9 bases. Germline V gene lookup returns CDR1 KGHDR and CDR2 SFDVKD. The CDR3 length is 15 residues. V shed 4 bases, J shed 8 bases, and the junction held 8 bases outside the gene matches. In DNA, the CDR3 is TGTGCCACCAGTGAAGGGCTAGCGGGACGGTATGAGCAGTTCTTC. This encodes CATSEGLAGRYEQFF.

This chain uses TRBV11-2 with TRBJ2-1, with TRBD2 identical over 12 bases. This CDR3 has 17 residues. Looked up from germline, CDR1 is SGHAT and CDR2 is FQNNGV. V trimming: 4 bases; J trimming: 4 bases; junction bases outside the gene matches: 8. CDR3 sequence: CASSSAGLAGTYNEQFF. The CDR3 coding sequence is TGTGCCAGCAGCTCCGCCGGACTAGCGGGGACATACAATGAGCAGTTCTTC.

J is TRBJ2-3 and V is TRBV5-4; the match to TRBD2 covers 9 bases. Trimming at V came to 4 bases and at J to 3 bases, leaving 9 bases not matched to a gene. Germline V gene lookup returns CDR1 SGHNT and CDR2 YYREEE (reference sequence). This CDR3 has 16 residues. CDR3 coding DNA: TGTGCCAGCAGCCCGGGGGGCAGCGGGAGGACAGATACGCAGTATTTT. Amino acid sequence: CASSPGGSGRTDTQYF.

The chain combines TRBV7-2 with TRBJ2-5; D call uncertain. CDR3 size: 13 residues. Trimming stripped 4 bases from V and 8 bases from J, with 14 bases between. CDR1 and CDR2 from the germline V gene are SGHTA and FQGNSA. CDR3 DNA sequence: TGTGCCAGCAGCTCCACTCCCTTCATAACCCAGTACTTC. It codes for CASSSTPFITQYF.